This paragraph covers one TCR beta chain sequence. The target antigen is unknown. TCRdb's copy holds only in-frame clones and misses some; the assay was immunoSEQ multiplex PCR. This table has roughly 3,900 clones, approximately 93% appearing once. The data belong to a study of somatic mutations in cytotoxic T cells in rheumatoid arthritis. Study-wide points: The targets (antigens) of the expanded CD8+ clones were not known.

Sequencing used CD8+ T cells sorted from blood. The sequence was obtained from a woman aged 55-70 years with rheumatoid arthritis.

For the CDR3, the DNA is TGTGCCAGCAGGCAGGGGGCATTTAGCAATCAGCCCCAGCATTTT. Protein: CASRQGAFSNQPQHF. The J gene is TRBJ1-5, the V gene TRBV27; 8 bases are a match to TRBD1. The CDR3 spans 15 residues. Germline V lookup: CDR1 MNHEY, CDR2 SMNVEV (reference sequence). With V trimmed by 6 bases and J by 0 bases, 4 bases remained unmatched.